This TCR beta chain was retrieved from a study of response to subunit inactivated influenza vaccine. General study results and limits: Each seasonal influenza vaccination, the authors suggested, recruits few new T cells.

MiXCR, applied by TCRdb to the RT-PCR reads, yields one record per CDR3 protein. The sample has some 520,000 distinct CDR3 sequences, more than 15% seen once. This CDR3 has 13 amino acids. The V gene's germline CDR1 is MDHEN and CDR2 SYDVKM. V was pared by 6 bases and J by 6 bases, with 7 bases of the junction left unmatched. Comments on this clonotype: Its antigen remains unidentified.

V is TRBV28 and J is TRBJ2-5; 7 bases map to TRBD1. This sequence was found in a man between 50 and 69 years old who received an inactivated influenza vaccine. This sample comprised CD4+ T cells sorted from PBMCs, obtained 23 months after vaccination. Written as DNA, the CDR3 is TGTGCCAGCAGATGGACAGGCCGGCAGACCCAGTACTTC. This translates into CASRWTGRQTQYF.